This T cell receptor (beta chain) was identified in a study of blood T cells in healthy people across ages. Study in general: Template switching retrieved approximately one barcoded beta molecule for each two T cells.

Sample-barcoded 5' priming and a J-beta primer mix drove a second PCR of roughly 6 to 12 cycles. TCRdb re-called the 5' RACE reads through MiXCR, storing one row per CDR3 protein. Of some 640,000 distinct CDR3 sequences listed, about half are singletons. This clonotype was observed a handful of times. Its antigen remains unidentified. Study-wide results and limits: In long-lived donors, naive CD4+ cell counts and diversity exceeded those of aged donors.

Losses at the gene ends were 6 bases for V and 4 bases for J; bases not matched to a gene: 5. The length of the CDR3 is 16 residues. Germline V CDR1 and CDR2: ENHRY, SYGVKD. Isolated per sample were at least 7 million PBMCs. This receptor was identified in a woman in her sixties in good health. The V call is TRBV10-3, the J call TRBJ2-1; TRBD2 aligns across 14 bases. What was sequenced was blood. The DNA of the CDR3 is TGTGCCATCAGGGGGACTAGCGGGAGTCAGTACAATGAGCAGTTCTTC. This encodes CAIRGTSGSQYNEQFF.